Reported below is one T cell receptor beta chain. Only in-frame clones appear in the TCRdb table, and some are missing; sequencing was by immunoSEQ multiplex PCR. The data show hundreds of thousands of clones, 86% seen once. This sample is drawn from a study of blood T cell repertoires in COVID-19. The CDR3 totals 16 residues. Trimming at V came to 3 bases and at J to 4 bases, leaving 8 bases not matched to a gene. Germline V gene lookup returns CDR1 MNHEY and CDR2 SVGAGI. Sequencing was performed on peripheral blood. The sequence came from a woman aged 25 to 39 with active or convalescent COVID-19. This chain links TRBV6-5 with TRBJ2-2; the match to TRBD2 covers 7 bases. CDR3 region: CASSYWGGWGTGELFF. The DNA of the CDR3 is TGTGCCAGCAGTTATTGGGGGGGTTGGGGCACCGGGGAGCTGTTTTTT.